There are a few counts of the clone carrying this TCR beta chain. Its matching antigen is unknown. Unrecorded immune exposures were likely, despite nominal health at sampling. This entry is derived from a study of cytomegalovirus exposure and HLA in healthy donors. Across the whole study: Earlier findings included 100 million to 130 million unique TCR beta sequences obtained from 150 million to 200 million T cells. Study-wide results and limits: TCR beta V- and J-gene trimming was later associated with a missense DCLRE1C variant.

The CDR3 totals 14 residues. V lost 5 bases and J lost 5; bases outside the gene matches: 4. Germline lookup yields CDR1 SGHTA and CDR2 FQGNSA. The PCR employed 60 Vbeta primers together with 13 Jbeta primers. Here immunoSEQ multiplex PCR was the method, and the copy in TCRdb shows in-frame clones only, minus some. The sample has more than 35,000 clones, almost 70% seen once. This receptor was taken from a man in his forties in good health and CMV-seronegative. V usage is TRBV7-2 and J usage is TRBJ2-1, with 9 nucleotides matching TRBD2. Sequenced input: PBMCs. The CDR3, as DNA: TGTGCCAGCAGCCAGACTAGCGGTGACAATGAGCAGTTCTTC. Its protein product is CASSQTSGDNEQFF.